This is a list of T cell receptor beta chains from one sample in a study of shared clonotypes between healthy human individuals. Libraries were prepared by immunoSEQ multiplex PCR; TCRdb keeps only in-frame clonotypes and omits some of them. The sample has about 1 million clones; about 75% are singletons. The sequencing input was memory CD4+ T cells sorted from blood. Receptor source: a man aged 18 to 30 in good health. CDR3s include the opening cysteine and the closing phenylalanine or tryptophan. D genes are given only for firm matches. Expanded clones are given a class, and other clones once, few, many or no size at all.

D gene: .; clone size: once; V gene: TRBV28; J gene: TRBJ1-2; CDR3 DNA: TGTGCCAGCAGTTTATTCGACGGAACCTATGGCTACACCTTC; CDR3 protein: CASSLFDGTYGYTF
D gene: .; clone size: .; V gene: TRBV7-6; J gene: TRBJ2-2; CDR3 DNA: TGTGCCAGCAGCTTAGCGCGTCCCGGGAACACCGGGGAGCTGTTTTTT; CDR3 protein: CASSLARPGNTGELFF
D gene: TRBD1; clone size: .; V gene: TRBV5-1; J gene: TRBJ1-2; CDR3 DNA: TGCGCCAGCAGCCATAAGGGACAGGAGGGTGGCTACACCTTC; CDR3 protein: CASSHKGQEGGYTF
D gene: TRBD2; clone size: once; V gene: TRBV6-4; J gene: TRBJ2-6; CDR3 DNA: TGTGCCAGCAGTGCTCACGGACTAGCGGGCAGCTCTGGGGCCAACGTCCTGACTTTC; CDR3 protein: CASSAHGLAGSSGANVLTF
D gene: .; clone size: .; V gene: TRBV7-2; J gene: TRBJ2-4; CDR3 DNA: TGTGCCAGCAGCTTAGATAGGGGCCAAAACATTCAGTACTTC; CDR3 protein: CASSLDRGQNIQYF
D gene: TRBD1; clone size: .; V gene: TRBV13; J gene: TRBJ2-7; CDR3 DNA: TGTGCCAGCAGCTTAGGCCGGGACAGCAACTCCTACGAGCAGTACTTC; CDR3 protein: CASSLGRDSNSYEQYF
D gene: TRBD2; clone size: once; V gene: TRBV9; J gene: TRBJ2-1; CDR3 DNA: TGTGCCAGCAGCGTAGACCTAGCGGGACCCCACAATGAGCAGTTCTTC; CDR3 protein: CASSVDLAGPHNEQFF
D gene: TRBD2; clone size: .; V gene: TRBV5-1; J gene: TRBJ2-5; CDR3 DNA: TGCGCCAGCAGCTTGGTTAAAGACCGGGGGGGAAAAGAGACCCAGTACTTC; CDR3 protein: CASSLVKDRGGKETQYF
D gene: .; clone size: .; V gene: TRBV27; J gene: TRBJ2-2; CDR3 DNA: TGTGCCAGCAGTGCTAGGCTTGCCAGGAACACCGGGGAGCTGTTTTTT; CDR3 protein: CASSARLARNTGELFF
D gene: TRBD1; clone size: .; V gene: TRBV28; J gene: TRBJ1-2; CDR3 DNA: TGTGCCAGCAGACGACCCCAGACAGGGCTGGGTGGCTACACCTTC; CDR3 protein: CASRRPQTGLGGYTF
D gene: TRBD2; clone size: .; V gene: TRBV15; J gene: TRBJ2-5; CDR3 DNA: TGTGCCACCAGCAGGATAGCGGGGGGCTACCAAGAGACCCAGTACTTC; CDR3 protein: CATSRIAGGYQETQYF